The entry below describes one TCR beta chain. Its antigen is unknown. The input lacks base qualities; no much larger clone sits a single base away. The data originate from a study of regulatory T cells in long-lasting Graves disease (dated by TCRdb to the early 2020s). Study-wide context: In the newly diagnosed Graves' disease group, patients had been taking antithyroid drugs for less than 3 months. Peripheral blood TCR sequencing and RNA sequencing compared persistent Graves' disease patients with newly diagnosed Graves' disease patients. The study took place in China and was registered as a clinical trial. A total of some 33 samples were covered by TCR sequencing, comprising some 13 persistent and some 20 newly diagnosed Graves' disease patients.

Trimming leaves V shorter by 6 bases and J shorter by 2 bases, with the junction holding 9 bases beyond the gene matches. The germline V gene (reference sequence) yields WNHNN for CDR1 and SYGVQD for CDR2. The CDR3 spans 16 residues, from the cysteine through the phenylalanine. Solely the CDR3 DNA is kept, with 48 bases framed from the first base. The library was prepared using multiplex PCR. TCRdb names Illumina HiSeq 4000 as the instrument used. CDR3 regions were amplified by Arm-PCR with iRepertoire HTBI primers to construct TCR beta libraries. PCR products were gel purified before sequencing. The authors processed their data as follows. Gene usage analysis of CDR3 amino acid clonotypes used the 55 to 65 TRBV and around 14 TRBJ segments found across samples. COPE and FqMerger were used to merge the filtered high-quality paired reads into contigs. BLAST was used to align contigs to the IMGT TRBV, TRBD and TRBJ reference genes, and CDR3 was defined following IMGT. Clonotypes above 0.1% frequency were classified as highly expanded clones. Repertoire diversity was measured by Shannon entropy, and V-J evenness by the Gini coefficient. Public clonotypes were defined as clonotypes shared by more than one individual. In TCRdb, the public reads were trimmed at Q25 with fastp and aligned with MiXCR, with productive beta chains retained. Rows matching on CDR3 protein sequence are summarized as one entry with the most common DNA and genes. In this record, the V and J calls reflect TCRdb's handling and not the investigators' own analysis. The sample records some 410,000 distinct CDR3 sequences, around 15% of which are singletons. Of the sample, approximately 12% falls within the top ten clones.

Here is what the overall study found, with its caveats: The authors noted that the small sample size was a limitation that may lower accuracy. Only the TCR beta chain was sequenced and analyzed. TRBV28, TRBJ1-2 and TRBJ2-5 were preferentially used in persistent disease, while TRBV20-1 and TRBJ2-1 were favored in newly diagnosed disease. A larger number of public clonotypes was shared among persistent patients (approximately 3,000) than among newly diagnosed patients (around 970). Peripheral blood alone was examined, since thyroid tissue, which constituted the primary lesion, could not be accessed. Compared with newly diagnosed patients, patients with persistent Graves' disease had lower TCR Shannon entropy and fewer highly expanded clones, which suggests clonal expansion.

This specimen's time point label, per the study, means: newly diagnosed GD, antithyroid drugs for less than 3 months. For both TCR sequencing and RNA sequencing, RNA was extracted from PBMCs in TRIzol. Graves' disease was diagnosed according to American Thyroid Association guidelines. Patients for the study were recruited at an endocrinology department in Xi'an, China. Each patient gave around 9 milliliters of peripheral blood, collected in an EDTA anticoagulant tube. Ficoll Paque Plus density gradient separation was used to isolate PBMCs, and no further T cell sorting was done. An Agilent 2100 Bioanalyzer and agarose gel were used to assess RNA quality, and a NanoDrop 2000 was used to measure RNA concentration. These data were also filed under a second study, of T cells in Graves' hyperthyroidism and ophthalmopathy. As noted in the second study: A patient counted as having stable Graves' hyperthyroidism if no progression to ophthalmopathy occurred over 18 months of follow-up. Hyperthyroidism patients were aged 18 to 65 years and newly diagnosed, with disease duration of less than 2 months. Patients with uncontrolled infections, other autoimmune diseases, pregnancy or lactation were excluded. Clinical symptoms, serum thyroxine and TRAb, thyroid ultrasound, and orbital computed tomography formed the basis for the diagnoses. The first round of RT-PCR for the TCR CDR3 was performed with the HTBI primer set and the Qiagen OneStep RT-PCR kit. Most expanded thyroid clonotypes (frequency above 0.001) were also detected in blood, a finding suggesting that blood repertoires may reflect thyroid immune responses. A model built on a 13 V-J signature distinguished ophthalmopathy from stable hyperthyroidism, reaching 87.88% sensitivity and approximately 81% specificity in cross-validation and 80%/75% in testing. In validation, progression to ophthalmopathy was predicted by the model with 65% to 71% sensitivity and nearly 75% specificity, a median of about 6.8 months before onset. A discovery cohort of about a hundred patients, approximately 44 with Graves' ophthalmopathy and 55 to 65 with stable Graves' hyperthyroidism, was used to find distinguishing TCR V-J signatures. An independent validation cohort of under 20 hyperthyroidism patients and about 15 patients who later progressed to ophthalmopathy tested prospective prediction of ophthalmopathy. The approximately 98 discovery patients were randomly divided into training and test sets at a 7:3 ratio. The study also compared thyroid tissue and blood T-cell repertoires from 5 to 7 Graves' hyperthyroidism patients. Following sampling, methimazole starting at 30 mg daily was given to hyperthyroidism patients, and high-dose intravenous methylprednisolone was given to ophthalmopathy patients. A second multiplex PCR round built the libraries, followed by size selection and purification. Paired-end sequencing of the libraries was performed with 100 bp reads on an Illumina HiSeq2000. SOAPnuke was used to process the raw data, throwing out any read that contained adapters or uncalled bases, had a mean Phred below 15, or lacked an exact constant-primer or identifier match. High-quality paired reads were merged with COPE v1.2.5, and unique nucleotide sequences were defined as clonotypes. MiTCR v1.1 was used to align clonotypes to the IMGT TRBV, TRBD and TRBJ reference segments. Only V-J combinations with frequency above 0.0001, covering about 99% of repertoires, were analysed. The TCS score was defined as the ratio of F50 (clonal expansion) to E x V (chaos), calculated using BLOSUM62-based TCRdist between CDR3 peptides within each V-J. Welch's t-statistics and random forest reduced around 510 V-J features to 13, which were used in a naive Bayes classifier (R e1071). No statistical method was used to set the sample size in advance, and investigators knew the group allocation. The paper reports TCR Vbeta CDR3 sequencing of approximately 130 peripheral blood samples: under 45 ophthalmopathy, under 85 hyperthyroidism and around 17 progressor patients.

The sequence was collected from a woman aged 25-40 years with Graves disease. Donor details come from another sample of the same person, matched by shared clones. The sample was peripheral blood mononuclear cells (PBMCs), taken at new diagnosis, from a patient treated with antithyroid drugs. The receptor chain draws on TRBV10-1 and TRBJ2-2; TRBD1 agrees with 7 junctional bases. This receptor has the CDR3 CASSETRDSNTGELFF. The nucleotide sequence reads TGCGCCAGCAGCGAGACGAGGGACAGCAACACCGGGGAGCTGTTTTTT.